The 15 T cell receptor beta chains presented below share a single source sample, sequenced in a study of blood T cell repertoires in COVID-19 (dated by TCRdb to between 2020 and 2021). To prepare the library, the immunoSEQ multiplex PCR assay was applied. What TCRdb holds here is the immuneACCESS table cut down to in-frame rearrangements. Part of the clones is not present; checked against another copy, under half of the missing clones reflect an unresolved V gene, and the others are unexplained. Recorded for this sample are about 120,000 clones; 79% of them occurred a single time. The ten largest clones take up 37% of the sample. The material sequenced was peripheral blood. These receptor sequences come from a man aged 35 to 55 with active or convalescent COVID-19.

The V and J genes are TRBV29-1 and TRBJ2-7; 8 nucleotides agree with TRBD2. Germline V gives CDR1 SQVTM, CDR2 ANQGSEA. This CDR3 has 11 residues. Trimming at V came to 8 bases and at J to 6 bases, leaving 6 bases not matched to a gene. CDR3 bases: TGCAGCTCCCGGACTAGCCGCGAGCAGTACTTC. Its protein product is CSSRTSREQYF.

In this sample, this clone turned up once. This chain joins TRBV19 and TRBJ1-2; 10 positions match TRBD1. Germline V CDR1 and CDR2: LNHDA, SQIVND (reference sequence). J gave up 5 bases and V 2 bases, and 11 bases lay outside the gene matches. The CDR3 contains 17 residues. CDR3 coding DNA: TGTGCCAGTAGTATATCTCTCCTCGACAGGGGGCTTTATGGCTACACCTTC. This translates into CASSISLLDRGLYGYTF.

The V gene is TRBV5-1, the J gene TRBJ1-2; TRBD1 agrees at 11 bases. Trimming at V came to 7 bases and at J to 1 base, leaving 6 bases not matched to a gene. CDR3 size: 15 residues. CDR1 and CDR2 from the germline V gene are SGHRS and YFSETQ. The DNA for the CDR3 is TGCGCCAGCCCTCCCGGGACAGGGGGTAACTATGGCTACACCTTC. It codes for CASPPGTGGNYGYTF.

The chain combines TRBV29-1 with TRBJ2-2, with D unresolved. The CDR3 runs 11 residues. Germline-derived CDR1 and CDR2 are SQVTM and ANQGSEA. The ends were cut back, 5 bases at V and 1 base at J, with 2 bases in the middle. The CDR3 spells CSVQNTGELFF. DNA of the CDR3: TGCAGCGTTCAGAACACCGGGGAGCTGTTTTTT.

V gene TRBV7-6 combines with J gene TRBJ2-7; D perhaps matches TRBD1 (5 bases). Trimming took 2 bases from V and 4 from J, leaving 9 bases between them. In germline, CDR1 is SGHVS, CDR2 FNYEAQ. The CDR3 runs 13 residues. The CDR3 region has the DNA TGTGCCAGCAGCTTATCGTCAGGGTACGAGCAGTACTTC. Its protein product is CASSLSSGYEQYF.

This clone was found a few times. The chain uses TRBV7-6 and TRBJ2-1, with D possibly being TRBD2 (6 bases). The CDR3 has 15 amino acids. The germline CDR1 and CDR2 sequences are SGHVS and FNYEAQ. V lost 4 bases, J lost 4 bases, and 14 bases lay in between. The CDR3, as DNA: TGTGCCAGCAGCTCTCTCCGGGAGAGTTACAATGAGCAGTTCTTC. It encodes CASSSLRESYNEQFF.

The table lists this clone with a count of one. This CDR3 is CATSEAGGSYEQYF. CDR3 in DNA: TGTGCCACCAGTGAGGCGGGGGGCTCCTACGAGCAGTACTTC. The V gene is TRBV24-1, the J gene TRBJ2-7, with 8 bases that match TRBD2. The V and J ends lost 4 bases and 0 bases, in that order; junction bases with no gene match: 1. This CDR3 contains 14 residues. Germline-derived CDR1 and CDR2 are KGHDR and SFDVKD.

The chain couples TRBV19 to TRBJ1-3; D may be TRBD1 (6 bases). Germline V gene lookup returns CDR1 LNHDA and CDR2 SQIVND (reference sequence). The CDR3 spans 15 residues. The germline V and J ends were trimmed by 6 bases and 4 bases, with 16 bases remaining between them. The CDR3 here is CASSQNLDRGNTIYF. As DNA, the CDR3 is TGTGCCAGTAGCCAAAATTTGGACAGAGGAAACACCATATATTTT.

This chain connects TRBV5-4 to TRBJ2-3, with 12 nucleotides matching TRBD2. The CDR3 is 17 residues long. Germline trimming cut 5 bases from V and 2 bases from J; bases unmatched to any gene: 9. Germline V gene lookup returns CDR1 SGHNT and CDR2 YYREEE (reference sequence). CDR3 bases: TGTGCCAGCAGTTTCGGACTAGCGGGGACTATCACAGATACGCAGTATTTT. Protein product: CASSFGLAGTITDTQYF.

The chain carries TRBV28 and TRBJ1-3, with D possibly matching TRBD1 (6 bases). The length of the CDR3 is 13 residues. The ends were cut back, 6 bases at V and 5 bases at J, with 11 bases in the middle. The germline V gene encodes CDR1 MDHEN and CDR2 SYDVKM. The CDR3 spells CASRTGQRNTIYF. CDR3 bases: TGTGCCAGCAGGACTGGACAGAGAAACACCATATATTTT.

This chain uses TRBV3-1 (or the pseudogene TRBV3-2) with TRBJ2-7; TRBD2 matches at 13 bases. After removal of 1 base from V and 3 bases from J, the junction contained 3 bases not matched to a gene. The CDR3 runs to 16 residues. CDR1 is LGHDT and CDR2 is YNNKEL in the germline V gene (reference sequence). The CDR3 region has the DNA TGTGCCAGCAGCCAAGGGGGACTAGCGGGAATCTACGAGCAGTACTTC. Its translation is CASSQGGLAGIYEQYF.

This clone has only one observation. This rearrangement joins TRBV14 to TRBJ1-3; no reliable D call. The V end lost 4 bases, the J end lost 0 bases, and 19 bases lay between the germline ends. Germline-derived CDR1 and CDR2 are SGHDN and FVKESK. This CDR3 has 18 amino acids. CDR3 sequence: CASSPNFPRGYSGNTIYF. CDR3 DNA sequence: TGTGCCAGCAGCCCAAACTTTCCGCGGGGTTACTCTGGAAACACCATATATTTT.

This clone has just one count. This chain links TRBV3-1 (or the pseudogene TRBV3-2) with TRBJ1-1; no firm D call. Trimming cost V 4 bases and J 1 base, with 10 bases left between them. This CDR3 is 14 amino acids long. Looked up from germline, CDR1 is LGHDT and CDR2 is YNNKEL (reference sequence). In DNA, the CDR3 is TGTGCCAGCAGCCCTAGATCAGCGAACACTGAAGCTTTCTTT. Protein: CASSPRSANTEAFF.

This chain uses TRBV27 with TRBJ1-5, with TRBD1 matching 7 bases. CDR3 size: 15 residues. CDR1 and CDR2 from the germline V gene are MNHEY and SMNVEV (reference sequence). Trimming cost V 6 bases and J 4 bases; bases outside gene matches: 9. In DNA, the CDR3 is TGTGCCAGCAGCCGGGCAGGGGACAGAAATCAGCCCCAGCATTTT. Amino acid sequence: CASSRAGDRNQPQHF.

This clone showed up just a few times. The V gene is TRBV29-1, the J gene TRBJ2-7; TRBD2 aligns across 14 bases. The V and J ends lost 2 bases and 4 bases, in that order; junction bases with no gene match: 10. The CDR3 length is 17 residues. Germline lookup yields CDR1 SQVTM and CDR2 ANQGSEA. The CDR3 nucleotides read TGCAGCGTTGAACTAGGGCGGGGGACTAGCGGGAGTTACGAGCAGTACTTC. Its protein is CSVELGRGTSGSYEQYF.